The clone carrying this T cell receptor (beta chain) was observed many times. The antigen is unknown. Regarding time point: patch test 1, 2 weeks after DPC sensitization. Treatment in this sample: therapeutic diphenylcyclopropenone sensitization with weekly scalp DPC. The data belong to a study of human T cells and chemical hapten exposure. Whole-study results and caveats: TCRs at high frequency, those above 1 in 1000, did not change with DPC sensitization. Expanded TCRs made up significantly more big CDR3 similarity clusters than controls did.

CDR3 length: 13 residues. V gave up 10 bases and J gave up 4 bases, with 13 bases separating them. Looked up from germline, CDR1 is KGHSH and CDR2 is LQKENI. In TCRdb, the RACE reads were re-called with MiXCR into one record per CDR3 protein. The sample shows roughly 180,000 distinct CDR3 sequences, 20% to 25% of them seen only once. The clonotype comes from a woman between 45 and 60 years old with alopecia areata. Some clones in this sample may be carry-over from other donors' samples. The sample consisted of whole blood, taken in connection with sensitization to the hapten diphenylcyclopropenone (DPC). The rearrangement uses TRBV18 and TRBJ2-2; no firm D call. In nucleotides, the CDR3 is TGTGCCACCACCGGGCCTCTCACCGGGGAGCTGTTTTTT. Protein: CATTGPLTGELFF.